The 5 T cell receptor beta chains below were found in one sample sequenced in a study of cytomegalovirus exposure and HLA in healthy donors. The PCR ran on 60 Vbeta and 13 Jbeta primers. Clones were sequenced by immunoSEQ multiplex PCR, and TCRdb holds only the in-frame ones, with some missing. The data hold approximately 150,000 clones, with around 79% observed a single time. Specimen: PBMCs. Receptor source: a human donor in good health.

The V and J genes are TRBV28 and TRBJ1-6, with a possible D match to TRBD1 (6 bases). CDR1 is MDHEN, CDR2 SYDVKM, per germline. This CDR3 is built from 14 residues. Trimming removed 3 bases from V and 8 bases from J, with 11 bases in between. The CDR3 region is CASSLPRGYSPLHF. DNA for the CDR3: TGTGCCAGCAGTTTGCCCAGGGGTTATTCACCCCTCCACTTT.

There are a few counts of this clone. This CDR3 reads CASRNGQLYGYTF. The CDR3 nucleotides read TGTGCCAGCAGGAACGGACAGCTCTATGGCTACACCTTC. V and J are TRBV5-4 and TRBJ1-2, with D tentatively TRBD1 (6 bases). Trimming shortened V by 5 bases and J by 4 bases, and 12 bases separated the two germline ends. The CDR3 totals 13 residues. CDR1 is SGHNT and CDR2 is YYREEE in the germline V gene (reference sequence).

In its sample, this clone was seen a few times. The CDR3 nucleotides are TGTGCCAGCAGCCCACGGGGATGGGCGATGGTGAACACTGAAGCTTTCTTT. This encodes CASSPRGWAMVNTEAFF. The chain uses TRBV9 and TRBJ1-1; D is ambiguous. V was pared by 4 bases and J by 0 bases, with 19 bases between. Germline assignment: CDR1 SGDLS and CDR2 YYNGEE. The CDR3 length is 17 residues.

V gene TRBV7-8 combines with J gene TRBJ2-7, with 9 bases fitting TRBD2. The J segment lost 4 bases and the V segment lost 5 bases, leaving 6 bases of the junction unmatched. The germline V gene encodes CDR1 SGHVS and CDR2 FQNEAQ. The CDR3 consists of 14 residues. Here the CDR3 DNA reads TGTGCCAGCAGCCGAACTAGCGGGCCTTACGAGCAGTACTTC. Amino acid sequence: CASSRTSGPYEQYF.

The V call is TRBV2, the J call TRBJ2-2; the D is unclear. The V and J ends lost 5 bases and 2 bases respectively, with 12 bases between them. Germline CDR1 SNHLY, CDR2 FYNNEI. The CDR3 is 15 amino acids. Written as DNA, the CDR3 is TGTGCCAGCAGTCAACAACAGAGAAACACCGGGGAGCTGTTTTTT. This gives the protein CASSQQQRNTGELFF.